The T cell receptor (beta chain) under discussion was sequenced for a study of T cell responses to AZD1222 COVID-19 vaccine. General study results and limits: Of spike-specific TCRs, nearly half reportedly target regions left unmutated in variants. Dominant CD4 TCR responses targeted spike regions 160-218 and 743-854. The donors showed a predominance of white British ancestry and of females, with possible underestimation of clonal diversity. Repertoires were sampled only after the peak T cell response.

On this clone: Its antigen remains unidentified.

J was trimmed by 7 bases and V by 5 bases; bases with no gene match: 11. CDR1 is MNHEY, CDR2 SVGAGI, per germline. The CDR3 sequence is 15 residues long. Method: immunoSEQ multiplex PCR; TCRdb's copy keeps in-frame clones and lacks some. This table has around 78,000 clones, approximately 86% appearing once. This specimen consisted of peripheral blood, obtained on day 0 of AZD1222 vaccination. V is TRBV6-5 and J is TRBJ1-1; 9 nucleotides agree with TRBD1. This receptor was identified in an adult in good health. In nucleotides, the CDR3 is TGTGCCAGCAGTCACCCCTGGGACAGGGTGAGTGAAGCTTTCTTT. Translated: CASSHPWDRVSEAFF.